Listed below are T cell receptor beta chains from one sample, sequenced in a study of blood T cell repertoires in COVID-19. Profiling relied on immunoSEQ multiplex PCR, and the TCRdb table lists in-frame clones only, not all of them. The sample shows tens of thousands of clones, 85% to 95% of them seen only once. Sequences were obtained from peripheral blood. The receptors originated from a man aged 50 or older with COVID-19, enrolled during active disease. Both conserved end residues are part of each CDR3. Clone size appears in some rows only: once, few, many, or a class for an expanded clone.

CDR3 protein: CASSSRTGGDTEAFF
clone size: -
V gene: TRBV5-5
J gene: TRBJ1-1

CDR3 protein: CASSYSGTGMNTEAFF
clone size: -
V gene: TRBV5-6
J gene: TRBJ1-1

CDR3 protein: CASSYAGAVTYNSPLHF
clone size: -
V gene: TRBV6-7
J gene: TRBJ1-6

CDR3 protein: CASKSGEQRYGYTF
clone size: -
V gene: TRBV27
J gene: TRBJ1-2

CDR3 protein: CASSYPGLAGVRDEQYF
clone size: -
V gene: TRBV6-2/TRBV6-3
J gene: TRBJ2-7

CDR3 protein: CASSFYRVAEKLFF
clone size: -
V gene: TRBV5-6
J gene: TRBJ1-4

CDR3 protein: CASSYPGTGSYEQYF
clone size: -
V gene: TRBV6-2/TRBV6-3
J gene: TRBJ2-7

CDR3 protein: CASSSPGPNGVVQYF
clone size: -
V gene: TRBV25-1
J gene: TRBJ2-7

CDR3 protein: CASSLGRTGMNTEAFF
clone size: -
V gene: TRBV7-2
J gene: TRBJ1-1

CDR3 protein: CASSLGTSGYNEQFF
clone size: -
V gene: TRBV5-1
J gene: TRBJ2-1

CDR3 protein: CASSRTSTPMENEQFF
clone size: few
V gene: TRBV5-6
J gene: TRBJ2-1

CDR3 protein: CASSSGTATNEKLFF
clone size: -
V gene: TRBV7-2
J gene: TRBJ1-4

CDR3 protein: CASGVPRDRGSHF
clone size: -
V gene: TRBV28
J gene: TRBJ2-7

CDR3 protein: CASSPRLAPEYYNEQFF
clone size: -
V gene: TRBV9
J gene: TRBJ2-1

CDR3 protein: CASSDRTSQETQYF
clone size: -
V gene: TRBV2
J gene: TRBJ2-5

CDR3 protein: CASSLGLGVYEQYF
clone size: -
V gene: TRBV5-4
J gene: TRBJ2-7

CDR3 protein: CASRPGGQGGEKLFF
clone size: -
V gene: TRBV28
J gene: TRBJ1-4

CDR3 protein: CASTSGRYNEQFF
clone size: -
V gene: TRBV2
J gene: TRBJ2-1

CDR3 protein: CASSLRGRYEQYF
clone size: -
V gene: TRBV5-6
J gene: TRBJ2-7

CDR3 protein: CASSGGQLTGELFF
clone size: -
V gene: TRBV21-1
J gene: TRBJ2-2

CDR3 protein: CSASGGEQFF
clone size: -
V gene: TRBV29-1
J gene: TRBJ2-1

CDR3 protein: CASSQEGSGGVQPQHF
clone size: -
V gene: TRBV4-1
J gene: TRBJ1-5

CDR3 protein: CASSFGGRGVKYF
clone size: -
V gene: TRBV11-3
J gene: TRBJ2-7

CDR3 protein: CASTPIRENTEAFF
clone size: -
V gene: TRBV28
J gene: TRBJ1-1

CDR3 protein: CASSRQGGDEKLFF
clone size: -
V gene: TRBV5-1
J gene: TRBJ1-4

CDR3 protein: CASSLDPGSSYEQYF
clone size: -
V gene: TRBV5-1
J gene: TRBJ2-7

CDR3 protein: CASSPRDSEEAFF
clone size: -
V gene: TRBV18
J gene: TRBJ1-1

CDR3 protein: CASSVRQGGYEQYF
clone size: -
V gene: TRBV19
J gene: TRBJ2-7

CDR3 protein: CASSLTGTSAYNEQFF
clone size: -
V gene: TRBV18
J gene: TRBJ2-1

CDR3 protein: CASSDRLASGDNEQFF
clone size: -
V gene: TRBV19
J gene: TRBJ2-1

CDR3 protein: CASSSSAGGAGNTIYF
clone size: once
V gene: TRBV9
J gene: TRBJ1-3

CDR3 protein: CASRKRDPADTQYF
clone size: once
V gene: TRBV6-5
J gene: TRBJ2-3

CDR3 protein: CASSLNRAGSPLHF
clone size: once
V gene: TRBV7-3
J gene: TRBJ1-6

CDR3 protein: CASSQGRGTRNAETQYF
clone size: -
V gene: TRBV4-2
J gene: TRBJ2-5

CDR3 protein: CASGGVNTEAFF
clone size: -
V gene: TRBV2
J gene: TRBJ1-1

CDR3 protein: CASSYSRAAIDEQYF
clone size: once
V gene: TRBV6-2/TRBV6-3
J gene: TRBJ2-7

CDR3 protein: CASRRANQETQYF
clone size: once
V gene: TRBV27
J gene: TRBJ2-5

CDR3 protein: CASSSLAVANTGELFF
clone size: few
V gene: TRBV5-6
J gene: TRBJ2-2

CDR3 protein: CAWDRDSGVEQYF
clone size: -
V gene: TRBV30
J gene: TRBJ2-7

CDR3 protein: CASSNFGRGPTGELFF
clone size: -
V gene: TRBV19
J gene: TRBJ2-2

CDR3 protein: CASSRLAGGPSGANVLTF
clone size: -
V gene: TRBV28
J gene: TRBJ2-6

CDR3 protein: CASREQGQGREKLFF
clone size: -
V gene: TRBV2
J gene: TRBJ1-4

CDR3 protein: CASSIRSGTGVDTQYF
clone size: -
V gene: TRBV19
J gene: TRBJ2-3

CDR3 protein: CASSRVSTPDRYGYTF
clone size: -
V gene: TRBV11-1
J gene: TRBJ1-2

CDR3 protein: CASSSREETQYF
clone size: -
V gene: TRBV11-3
J gene: TRBJ2-5

CDR3 protein: CASRNSGNTEAFF
clone size: -
V gene: TRBV12-3/TRBV12-4
J gene: TRBJ1-1

CDR3 protein: CASSPELSGRVIQETQYF
clone size: -
V gene: TRBV6-2/TRBV6-3
J gene: TRBJ2-5

CDR3 protein: CASSQSGTSGTLGETQYF
clone size: -
V gene: TRBV7-3
J gene: TRBJ2-5

CDR3 protein: CSVDGTGGYNEQFF
clone size: -
V gene: TRBV29-1
J gene: TRBJ2-1

CDR3 protein: CASSFSGTRRDEQYF
clone size: -
V gene: TRBV28
J gene: TRBJ2-7

CDR3 protein: CASSLVSPGRSNQPQHF
clone size: -
V gene: TRBV7-2
J gene: TRBJ1-5

CDR3 protein: CSDNRQETQYF
clone size: -
V gene: TRBV20-1
J gene: TRBJ2-5

CDR3 protein: CASREREEVTGELFF
clone size: -
V gene: TRBV9
J gene: TRBJ2-2

CDR3 protein: CASSFRQPRTSGTDTQYF
clone size: -
V gene: TRBV5-1
J gene: TRBJ2-3

CDR3 protein: CASSHPSMVRGELFF
clone size: -
V gene: TRBV4-1
J gene: TRBJ2-2

CDR3 protein: CASSQDGQGNQPQHF
clone size: once
V gene: TRBV4-1
J gene: TRBJ1-5

CDR3 protein: CASSATGRGSTNEKLFF
clone size: -
V gene: TRBV13
J gene: TRBJ1-4

CDR3 protein: CASSRDRDTEAFF
clone size: -
V gene: TRBV5-1
J gene: TRBJ1-1

CDR3 protein: CASSWGQSYEQYF
clone size: -
V gene: TRBV5-8
J gene: TRBJ2-7

CDR3 protein: CASSHPGGTLGLAGDDEQYF
clone size: once
V gene: TRBV6-6
J gene: TRBJ2-7